Listed below are T cell receptor beta chains from one sample, sequenced in a study of patients and donors after allogeneic stem cell transplantation. TCRdb recomputed calls from the RT-PCR reads with MiXCR, one row per CDR3 protein. The table has 85,000 to 90,000 distinct CDR3 sequences, around 48% seen once. Sequencing was done on a sample of blood, either unsorted or a sorted T cell fraction (not recorded which). These receptors were collected from a human donor who was either an allogeneic HSCT recipient or a stem cell or donor lymphocyte infusion donor (not recorded which). It is not recorded whose cells these are; they may come from a transplant donor. The CDR3 runs from the conserved cysteine through the conserved F or W. Fields, in order: J gene, V gene, CDR3 length, clone size, D gene, CDR3 protein, CDR3 DNA. A D gene is named only where the DNA matches it firmly. Rows give clone size only sometimes, using once, few, many, or a class for an expanded clone.

>TRBJ1-1|TRBV28|14|.|.
CASRYGTLNTEAFF
TGTGCCAGCAGGTACGGGACATTGAACACTGAAGCTTTCTTT
>TRBJ2-3|TRBV7-9|16|.|.
CASSSTGTSSTDTQYF
TGTGCCAGCAGCTCTACCGGGACTTCAAGCACAGATACGCAGTATTTT
>TRBJ1-6|TRBV6-5|15|.|TRBD1
CASSYSTGVGSPLHF
TGTGCCAGCAGTTACTCGACAGGGGTCGGTTCACCCCTCCACTTT
>TRBJ1-1|TRBV14|15|.|.
CASSRLQVLNTEAFF
TGTGCCAGCAGCCGGTTACAGGTCTTGAACACTGAAGCTTTCTTT
>TRBJ1-2|TRBV20-1|14|.|TRBD1
CSAPHGQGSYGYTF
TGCAGTGCTCCTCATGGACAGGGAAGCTATGGCTACACCTTC
>TRBJ1-1|TRBV7-2|12|few|.
CASSLQVFQAFF
TGTGCCAGCAGCCTACAGGTTTTCCAAGCTTTCTTT
>TRBJ1-2|TRBV29-1|15|.|TRBD1
CSVTGTGPSFYGYTF
TGCAGCGTTACCGGGACAGGGCCTTCTTTCTATGGCTACACCTTC
>TRBJ2-1|TRBV20-1|18|.|TRBD2
CSARRVNMWDYAYNEQFF
TGCAGTGCTAGACGGGTGAATATGTGGGACTACGCATACAATGAGCAGTTCTTC
>TRBJ2-3|TRBV7-2|15|.|TRBD1
CASSRGQGFTDTQYF
TGTGCCAGCAGCCGTGGACAGGGCTTCACAGATACGCAGTATTTT
>TRBJ1-5|TRBV12-3/TRBV12-4|15|.|TRBD1
CASSLGGTGNQPQHF
TGTGCCAGCAGTTTAGGGGGGACAGGGAATCAGCCCCAGCATTTT
>TRBJ1-1|TRBV28|12|few|.
CASKVLLGGAFF
TGTGCCAGCAAGGTACTCCTCGGGGGAGCTTTCTTT
>TRBJ1-6|TRBV12-3/TRBV12-4|15|.|.
CASSFDRMTNSPLHF
TGTGCCAGCAGTTTTGACAGGATGACGAATTCACCCCTCCACTTT
>TRBJ1-1|TRBV27|11|few|.
CASIGGTEAFF
TGTGCCAGCATAGGGGGCACTGAAGCTTTCTTT
>TRBJ2-4|TRBV12-3/TRBV12-4|19|once|TRBD2
CASSPAGAFSQLAKNIQYF
TGTGCCAGCAGCCCAGCGGGAGCCTTCTCCCAACTAGCCAAAAACATTCAGTACTTC
>TRBJ1-1|TRBV9|14|few|.
CASSVALYNTEAFF
TGTGCCAGCAGCGTAGCCCTATACAACACTGAAGCTTTCTTT
>TRBJ2-1|TRBV28|14|once|.
CASLADGPFNEQFF
TGTGCCAGCCTAGCCGACGGACCTTTCAATGAGCAGTTCTTC
>TRBJ1-2|TRBV21-1|20|few|.
CASSKRTGTELVTANYGYTF
TGTGCCAGCAGCAAACGAACCGGGACTGAGCTCGTAACAGCTAACTATGGCTACACCTTC
>TRBJ1-4|TRBV11-2|11|.|.
CASSFTEKLFF
TGTGCCAGCAGCTTCACAGAAAAACTGTTTTTT
>TRBJ1-3|TRBV12-3/TRBV12-4|13|once|.
CASSYGGWNTIYF
TGTGCCAGCAGTTATGGGGGCTGGAACACCATATATTTT
>TRBJ1-5|TRBV5-5|17|.|TRBD1
CASSLRLGQGGYQPQHF
TGTGCCAGCAGCTTGCGGTTGGGACAGGGTGGATATCAGCCCCAGCATTTT
>TRBJ1-1|TRBV6-2/TRBV6-3|14|few|.
CASRYQSGGTEAFF
TGTGCCAGCAGATACCAATCGGGGGGCACTGAAGCTTTCTTT
>TRBJ1-5|TRBV7-2|17|.|.
CASSFGTFKNSNQPQHF
TGTGCCAGCAGCTTCGGGACATTTAAGAATAGCAATCAGCCCCAGCATTTT
>TRBJ1-1|TRBV29-1|12|few|.
CSVDGGNTEAFF
TGCAGCGTTGATGGGGGAAACACTGAAGCTTTCTTT
>TRBJ1-4|TRBV4-3|15|.|.
CASSQGGELVKKLFF
TGCGCCAGCAGCCAAGGAGGGGAGTTGGTAAAAAAACTGTTTTTT
>TRBJ1-1|TRBV12-3/TRBV12-4|14|few|.
CASSLVRAGTEAFF
TGTGCCAGCAGTTTAGTTAGGGCCGGCACTGAAGCTTTCTTT
>TRBJ1-5|TRBV2|14|.|TRBD1
CASSSDRGGQPQHF
TGTGCCAGCAGTTCGGACAGGGGAGGTCAGCCCCAGCATTTT
>TRBJ1-5|TRBV28|13|.|.
CASSSPQTQPQHF
TGTGCCAGCAGTTCGCCCCAAACTCAGCCCCAGCATTTT
>TRBJ2-5|TRBV29-1|15|.|TRBD1
CSVEGGQGAGETQYF
TGCAGCGTTGAGGGAGGACAGGGGGCCGGTGAGACCCAGTACTTC
>TRBJ2-5|TRBV11-1|13|.|TRBD1
CASSPGQGRTQYF
TGTGCCAGCAGTCCCGGACAGGGGCGGACCCAGTACTTC
>TRBJ1-6|TRBV4-3|13|.|.
CASSQDGNSPLHF
TGCGCCAGCAGCCAAGACGGCAATTCACCCCTCCACTTT
>TRBJ1-1|TRBV6-6|12|few|.
CASKIMNTEAFF
TGTGCCAGCAAGATCATGAACACTGAAGCTTTCTTT
>TRBJ1-1|TRBV5-6|13|few|.
CASSLAADTEAFF
TGTGCCAGCAGCTTGGCCGCGGACACTGAAGCTTTCTTT
>TRBJ1-2|TRBV6-1|15|few|.
CASSAGQTKGGGYTF
TGTGCCAGCAGTGCGGGACAAACCAAGGGCGGTGGCTACACCTTC
>TRBJ1-2|TRBV28|15|few|TRBD1
CASTPSGTGVFGYTF
TGTGCCAGCACCCCATCGGGGACAGGGGTTTTTGGCTACACCTTC
>TRBJ1-5|TRBV4-3|15|.|TRBD1
CASSQGTGNNQPQHF
TGCGCCAGCAGCCAAGGGACAGGGAACAATCAGCCCCAGCATTTT
>TRBJ2-1|TRBV6-5|15|.|.
CASSPRRNSYNEQFF
TGTGCCAGCAGCCCCAGACGGAACTCCTACAATGAGCAGTTCTTC
>TRBJ1-2|TRBV9|17|once|.
CASSVGAKEDQTYGYTF
TGTGCCAGCAGCGTAGGGGCGAAGGAGGATCAGACCTATGGCTACACCTTC
>TRBJ1-4|TRBV10-3|11|few|.
CAISEGGDPFF
TGTGCCATCAGTGAGGGAGGGGATCCGTTTTTT
>TRBJ1-1|TRBV5-1|13|few|.
CASSFLPRDEAFF
TGCGCCAGCAGCTTTCTACCACGGGATGAAGCTTTCTTT
>TRBJ1-5|TRBV4-2|14|.|.
CASSQSDTNQPQHF
TGTGCCAGCAGCCAAAGCGACACCAATCAGCCCCAGCATTTT
>TRBJ1-6|TRBV28|10|.|.
CASGIAPLHF
TGTGCCAGCGGTATCGCACCCCTCCACTTT
>TRBJ1-1|TRBV12-3/TRBV12-4|15|.|.
CASSFWSEMNTEAFF
TGTGCCAGCAGTTTCTGGTCAGAAATGAACACTGAAGCTTTCTTT